This TCR beta chain was identified in a study of blood T cell repertoires in COVID-19. The overall study: Specimens from acute and convalescent COVID-19 originated in the United States, Italy and Spain.

Authors' methods: Amplifying reference gene primers gave estimates of nucleated cell counts. The assay was immunoSEQ multiplex PCR, and TCRdb's table has in-frame clones only and misses some. V and J calls and clone size come straight from that table; D and trimming were deduced from the DNA. The sample has 250,000 to 300,000 clones, approximately 91% seen once. This clone was seen more than once but under ten times. The length of the CDR3 is 14 residues. Germline V lookup: CDR1 SGHAT, CDR2 FQDESV (reference sequence). V was pared by 4 bases and J by 2 bases, with 11 bases between. Individuals drawn from 24 US areas were roughly 18 to 95 years old. Which cohort a participant joined came from the clinical history participants gave.

The clonotype was recovered from a woman aged 40 to 50 with acute COVID-19. The sequenced material came from PBMCs or T cells enriched from blood (not recorded which). The chain carries TRBV11-1 and TRBJ2-5, with D possibly being TRBD1 (6 bases). The CDR3 sequence: CASSYGRGQETQYF. The CDR3 nucleotides read TGTGCCAGCAGCTACGGTAGGGGGCAAGAGACCCAGTACTTC.